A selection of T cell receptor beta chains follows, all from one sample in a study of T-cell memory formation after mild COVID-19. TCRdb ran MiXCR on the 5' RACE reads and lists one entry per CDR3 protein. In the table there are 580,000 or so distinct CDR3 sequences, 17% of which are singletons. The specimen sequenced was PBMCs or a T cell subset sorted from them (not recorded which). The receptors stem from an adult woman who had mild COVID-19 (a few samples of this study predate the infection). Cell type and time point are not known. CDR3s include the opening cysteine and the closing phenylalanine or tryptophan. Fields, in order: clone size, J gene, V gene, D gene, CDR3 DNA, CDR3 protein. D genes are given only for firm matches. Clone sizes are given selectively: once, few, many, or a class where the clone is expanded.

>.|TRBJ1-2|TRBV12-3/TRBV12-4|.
TGTGCCAGCAGTTCCTCCGGGGGGGCCGGGATTTATGGCTACACCTTC
CASSSSGGAGIYGYTF
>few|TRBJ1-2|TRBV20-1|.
TGCAGTGCTAGGGGCGGAGACTATGGCTACACCTTC
CSARGGDYGYTF
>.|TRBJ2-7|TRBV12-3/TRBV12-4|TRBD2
TGTGCCAGTGGGCTAGCGGGTTTCTACGAGCAGTACTTC
CASGLAGFYEQYF
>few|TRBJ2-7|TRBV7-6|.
TGTGCCAGCAGCTTGGGGGACATTTACGAGCAGTACTTC
CASSLGDIYEQYF
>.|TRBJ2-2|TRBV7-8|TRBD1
TGTGCCAGCAGCGTAAGGTTGGGACAGTTGACCGGGGAGCTGTTTTTT
CASSVRLGQLTGELFF
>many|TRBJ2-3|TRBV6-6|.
TGTGCCAGCAGTCGAAAGGCCATCTCCCTGGGAGATACGCAGTATTTT
CASSRKAISLGDTQYF
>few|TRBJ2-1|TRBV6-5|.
TGTGCCAGCAGTTACTCGCCCGCCTCTTATGAGCAGTTCTTC
CASSYSPASYEQFF
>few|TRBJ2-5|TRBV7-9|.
TGTGCCAGCAGCCTGGGCCGGGCAGGGATCGAGACCCAGTACTTC
CASSLGRAGIETQYF
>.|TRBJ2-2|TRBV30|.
TGTGCCTGGAGTCGGGGACACGCGAACACCGGGGAGCTGTTTTTT
CAWSRGHANTGELFF
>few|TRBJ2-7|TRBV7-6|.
TGTGCCAGCAGCCAGCCGGTGAGCTCCTACGAGCAGTACTTC
CASSQPVSSYEQYF
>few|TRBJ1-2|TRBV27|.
TGTGCCAGCAGTTTAAGTAGGCGGGGGAACTATGGCTACACCTTC
CASSLSRRGNYGYTF
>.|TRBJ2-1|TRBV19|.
TGTGCCAGTGGTCACGGCTCCCCGGGCAATGAGCAGTTCTTC
CASGHGSPGNEQFF
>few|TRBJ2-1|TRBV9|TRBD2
TGTGCCAGCAGCACGGCTAGCGGGGCCAATGAGCAGTTCTTC
CASSTASGANEQFF